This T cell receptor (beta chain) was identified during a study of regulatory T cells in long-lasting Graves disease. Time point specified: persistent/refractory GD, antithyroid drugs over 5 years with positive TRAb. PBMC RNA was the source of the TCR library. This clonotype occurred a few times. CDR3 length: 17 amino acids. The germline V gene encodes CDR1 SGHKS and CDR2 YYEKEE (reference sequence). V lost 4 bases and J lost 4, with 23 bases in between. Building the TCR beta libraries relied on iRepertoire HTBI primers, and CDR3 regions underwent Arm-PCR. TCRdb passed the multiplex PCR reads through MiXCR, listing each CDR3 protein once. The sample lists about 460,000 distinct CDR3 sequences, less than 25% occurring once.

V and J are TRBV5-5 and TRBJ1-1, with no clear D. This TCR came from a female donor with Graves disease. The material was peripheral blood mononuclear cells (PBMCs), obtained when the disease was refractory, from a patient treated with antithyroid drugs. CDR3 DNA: TGTGCCAGCAGCCAAGATAGATTCGCGGGCGCGGGCACTGAAGCTTTCTTT. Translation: CASSQDRFAGAGTEAFF.